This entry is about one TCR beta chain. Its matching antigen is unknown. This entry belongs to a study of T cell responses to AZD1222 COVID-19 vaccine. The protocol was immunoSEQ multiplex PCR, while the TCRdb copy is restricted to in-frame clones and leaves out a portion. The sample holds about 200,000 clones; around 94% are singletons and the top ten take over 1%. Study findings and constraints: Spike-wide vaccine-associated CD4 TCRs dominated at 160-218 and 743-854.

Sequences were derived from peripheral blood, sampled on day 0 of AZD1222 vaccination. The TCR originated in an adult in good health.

The CDR3 loop reads CASSQDESEGSRRGNEQFF. The CDR3 region has the DNA TGCGCCAGCAGCCAAGACGAGTCAGAGGGCTCCCGGAGGGGGAATGAGCAGTTCTTC. This sequence joins TRBV4-1 and TRBJ2-1; possibly TRBD1 or TRBD2 for D (6 bases each). CDR1 is MGHRA, CDR2 YSYEKL, per germline. This CDR3 spans 19 amino acids. Trimming took off 0 bases at V and 7 bases at J, with 25 bases between the two ends.